The 2 T cell receptor beta chains below all came from one sample that was sequenced in a study of blood T cells in healthy people across ages. The second PCR ran roughly 6 to 11 cycles with a sample-barcoded 5' primer and J-beta primers. TCRdb independently ran MiXCR on the 5' RACE reads; one entry per CDR3 protein. Among about 1 million distinct CDR3 sequences listed, approximately 25% were seen once. The same sample was also used in a study of T cells of mothers and their children.

Sequencing used blood. These receptors were taken from a girl under 10 years old in good health.

The chain has TRBV29-1 and TRBJ2-3; D unresolved. The germline V gene encodes CDR1 SQVTM and CDR2 ANQGSEA. Trimming cost V 4 bases and J 2 bases, with 10 bases left between them. The CDR3 loop spans 13 amino acids. CDR3 sequence reads: CSVAVTFTDTQYF. CDR3 DNA sequence: TGCAGCGTTGCGGTTACCTTCACAGATACGCAGTATTTT.

This clonotype was detected many times. The V gene is TRBV7-9, the J gene TRBJ1-4; D remains ambiguous. The CDR3 sequence is 12 residues long. Trimming cost V 5 bases and J 8 bases, with 9 bases left between them. Germline assignment: CDR1 SEHNR and CDR2 FQNEAQ (reference sequence). CDR3 sequence: CASSRTEEKLFF. The CDR3 DNA reads TGTGCCAGCAGCCGAACGGAAGAAAAACTGTTTTTT.